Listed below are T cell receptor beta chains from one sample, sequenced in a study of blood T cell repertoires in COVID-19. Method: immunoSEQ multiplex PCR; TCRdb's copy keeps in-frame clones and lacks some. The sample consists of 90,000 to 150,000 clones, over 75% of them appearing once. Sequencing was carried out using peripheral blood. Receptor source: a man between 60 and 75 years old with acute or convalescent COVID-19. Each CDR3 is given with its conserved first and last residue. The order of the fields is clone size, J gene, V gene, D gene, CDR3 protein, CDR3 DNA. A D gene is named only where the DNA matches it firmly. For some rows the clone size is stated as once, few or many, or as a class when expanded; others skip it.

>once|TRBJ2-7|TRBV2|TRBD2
CASRGLAGVYEQYF
TGTGCCAGCAGGGGACTAGCGGGAGTCTACGAGCAGTACTTC
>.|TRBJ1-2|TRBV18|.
CASSPFDPVRSVYGYTF
TGTGCCAGCTCACCGTTCGACCCTGTGAGAAGCGTCTATGGCTACACCTTC
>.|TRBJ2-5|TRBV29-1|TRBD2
CSASTSAQETQYF
TGCAGCGCCTCGACTAGCGCCCAGGAGACCCAGTACTTC
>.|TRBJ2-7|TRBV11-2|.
CASSPGEGPYEQYF
TGTGCCAGCAGCCCCGGCGAGGGTCCCTACGAGCAGTACTTC
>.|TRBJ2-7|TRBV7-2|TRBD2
CASSLSGLAGDEQYF
TGTGCCAGCAGCCTAAGCGGACTAGCGGGAGACGAGCAGTACTTC
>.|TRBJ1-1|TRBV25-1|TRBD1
CASTRQGSGEAFF
TGTGCCAGCACCAGACAGGGGTCGGGAGAAGCTTTCTTT
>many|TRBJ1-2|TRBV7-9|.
CASSLNEGGPANYGYTF
TGTGCCAGCAGCTTAAACGAGGGAGGTCCAGCTAACTATGGCTACACCTTC
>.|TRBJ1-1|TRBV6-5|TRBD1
CASSIQGKAEAFF
TGTGCCAGCAGTATACAGGGGAAGGCTGAAGCTTTCTTT
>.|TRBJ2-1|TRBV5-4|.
CASSLGAGRFNEQFF
TGTGCCAGCAGCTTGGGGGCGGGGCGGTTCAATGAGCAGTTCTTC
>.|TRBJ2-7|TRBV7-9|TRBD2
CASSQSTSYYEQYF
TGTGCCAGCAGTCAATCGACTAGCTACTACGAGCAGTACTTC
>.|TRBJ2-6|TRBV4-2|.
CASSQDTGSSGANVLTF
TGTGCCAGCAGCCAAGATACAGGGAGCTCTGGGGCCAACGTCCTGACTTTC
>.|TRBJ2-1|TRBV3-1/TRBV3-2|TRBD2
CASSQVSGRTYNEQFF
TGTGCCAGCAGCCAAGTTAGCGGGAGAACCTACAATGAGCAGTTCTTC
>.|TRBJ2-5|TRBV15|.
CATSRGGNQETQYF
TGTGCCACCAGCAGAGGCGGGAACCAAGAGACCCAGTACTTC
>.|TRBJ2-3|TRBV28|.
CASSLNSPSTDTQYF
TGTGCCAGCAGTTTAAACAGCCCAAGCACAGATACGCAGTATTTT
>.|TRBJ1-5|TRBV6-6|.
CASSWGKGESAHF
TGTGCCAGCAGTTGGGGAAAGGGGGAATCAGCGCATTTT
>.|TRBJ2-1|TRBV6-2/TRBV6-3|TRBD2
CASSAGLAGTEQFF
TGTGCCAGCAGTGCCGGGCTAGCGGGAACTGAGCAGTTCTTC
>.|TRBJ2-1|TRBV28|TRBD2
CASTRGVGNEQFF
TGTGCCAGCACCCGGGGGGTGGGGAATGAGCAGTTCTTC
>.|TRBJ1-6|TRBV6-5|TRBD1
CASRLSGTDNSPLHF
TGTGCCAGCAGACTATCCGGGACAGATAATTCACCCCTCCACTTT
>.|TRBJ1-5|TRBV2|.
CASSRTGGVRNQPQHF
TGTGCCAGCAGCCGGACGGGGGGGGTTCGCAATCAGCCCCAGCATTTT
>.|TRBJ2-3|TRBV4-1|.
CASKGRGEGDTDTQYF
TGCGCCAGCAAGGGCAGGGGCGAAGGAGACACAGATACGCAGTATTTT
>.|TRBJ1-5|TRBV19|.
CASRRRGRGNQPQHF
TGTGCCAGTAGACGCAGGGGACGGGGCAATCAGCCCCAGCATTTT
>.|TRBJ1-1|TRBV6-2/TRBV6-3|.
CASSSNDGGNTEAFF
TGTGCCAGCAGTTCGAACGACGGAGGGAACACTGAAGCTTTCTTT
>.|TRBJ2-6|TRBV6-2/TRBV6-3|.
CASSSSSGANVLTF
TGTGCCAGCAGTAGTAGCTCTGGGGCCAACGTCCTGACTTTC
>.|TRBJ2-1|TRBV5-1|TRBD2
CASSETSGSYNEQFF
TGCGCCAGCAGCGAAACTAGCGGGAGCTACAATGAGCAGTTCTTC
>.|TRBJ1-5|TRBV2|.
CASSDPAGPVDQPQHF
TGTGCCAGCAGTGATCCTGCAGGGCCCGTAGATCAGCCCCAGCATTTT
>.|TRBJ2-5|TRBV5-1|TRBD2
CASSPGLAETQYF
TGCGCCAGCAGCCCGGGACTAGCGGAGACCCAGTACTTC
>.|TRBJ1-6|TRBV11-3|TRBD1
CASSQDRDRGYSPLHF
TGTGCCAGCAGCCAAGATCGGGACAGGGGGTATTCACCCCTCCACTTT
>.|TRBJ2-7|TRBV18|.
CASSRDSEREQYF
TGTGCCAGCTCACGGGACTCCGAACGGGAGCAGTACTTC
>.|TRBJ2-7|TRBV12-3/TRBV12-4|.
CASSPAATYEQYF
TGTGCCAGCAGTCCAGCGGCTACCTACGAGCAGTACTTC
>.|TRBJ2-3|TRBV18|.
CASSPRAEAGDTQYF
TGTGCCAGCTCACCACGGGCGGAGGCGGGAGATACGCAGTATTTT
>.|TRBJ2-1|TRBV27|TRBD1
CASSFGQGQQFF
TGTGCCAGCAGTTTCGGACAGGGTCAGCAGTTCTTC
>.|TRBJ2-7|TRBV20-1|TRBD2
CSASSGLAAYEQYF
TGCAGTGCGAGTTCGGGACTAGCGGCCTACGAGCAGTACTTC
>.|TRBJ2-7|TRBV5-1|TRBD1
CASSLWTGTYEQYF
TGCGCCAGCAGCCTTTGGACAGGGACCTACGAGCAGTACTTC
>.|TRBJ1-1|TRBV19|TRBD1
CASTLDRDTEAFF
TGTGCCAGTACCTTGGACAGGGACACTGAAGCTTTCTTT
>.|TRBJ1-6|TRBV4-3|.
CASSQSTSSYNSPLHF
TGCGCCAGCAGCCAGTCAACGAGCTCCTATAATTCACCCCTCCACTTT
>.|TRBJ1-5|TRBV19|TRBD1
CASHEQGAWNQPQHF
TGTGCCAGCCATGAACAGGGGGCTTGGAATCAGCCCCAGCATTTT
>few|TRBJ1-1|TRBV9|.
CASSVGADTEAFF
TGTGCCAGCAGCGTGGGGGCAGACACTGAAGCTTTCTTT
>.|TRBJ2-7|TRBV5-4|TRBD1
CASSLWGTATYEQYF
TGTGCCAGCAGCTTGTGGGGGACAGCGACCTACGAGCAGTACTTC
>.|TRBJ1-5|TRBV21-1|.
CASSQLWPAREPNQPQHF
TGTGCCAGCTCCCAATTATGGCCGGCTAGAGAACCGAATCAGCCCCAGCATTTT
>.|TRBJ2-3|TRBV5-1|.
CASSLAAASTDTQYF
TGCGCCAGCAGCTTGGCAGCGGCTAGCACAGATACGCAGTATTTT
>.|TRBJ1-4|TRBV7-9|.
CASSLGFRGTNEKLFF
TGTGCCAGCAGCTTGGGATTCAGGGGTACTAATGAAAAACTGTTTTTT
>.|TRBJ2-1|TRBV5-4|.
CASSSPGNIINNEQFF
TGTGCCAGCAGCTCTCCCGGGAACATTATTAACAATGAGCAGTTCTTC
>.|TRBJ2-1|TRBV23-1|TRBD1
CASSRGQGAGEQFF
TGCGCCAGCAGTAGGGGACAGGGGGCCGGTGAGCAGTTCTTC
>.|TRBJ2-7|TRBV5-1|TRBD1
CASSLQGAYEQYF
TGCGCCAGCAGCTTACAGGGGGCCTACGAGCAGTACTTC
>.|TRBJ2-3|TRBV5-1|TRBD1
CASSLGDRVTDTQYF
TGCGCCAGCAGCCTGGGGGACAGAGTCACAGATACGCAGTATTTT
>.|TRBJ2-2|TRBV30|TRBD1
CAWGTGGTGELFF
TGTGCCTGGGGAACAGGGGGAACCGGGGAGCTGTTTTTT
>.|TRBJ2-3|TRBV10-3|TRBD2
CAISLLAGGPDTQYF
TGTGCCATCAGCCTCCTAGCGGGAGGGCCAGATACGCAGTATTTT
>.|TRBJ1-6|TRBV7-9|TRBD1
CASSLGQGLSSYNSPLHF
TGTGCCAGCAGCTTGGGACAGGGGCTGAGCTCCTATAATTCACCCCTCCACTTT